The present TCR beta chain was sequenced within a study of shared clonotypes between healthy human individuals. Study outcomes and limitations: Memory subsets had estimated richness that was generally smaller than that of naive subsets.

Terminally differentiated effector memory CD45RA+ cells were left out of the naive CD8 fraction, which was CD45RO-negative and positively selected for CCR7. The count of this clone is one. The antigen remains undetermined. The assay was immunoSEQ multiplex PCR, and TCRdb's table has in-frame clones only and misses some. The sample holds over 2 million clones, about 95% seen once. From germline, CDR1 is SNHLY and CDR2 FYNNEI. The CDR3 has 11 residues. V was shortened by 8 bases and J by 6 bases, with 8 bases between the two germline ends. J is TRBJ2-1 and V is TRBV2; D gene unclear. Sequenced: naive CD8+ T cells sorted from blood. The clonotype comes from a man between 18 and 35 years old in good health. CDR3 region: CASAESNEQFF. The CDR3 DNA sequence: TGTGCCAGCGCCGAGAGCAATGAGCAGTTCTTC.